Listed below are T cell receptor beta chains from one sample, sequenced in a study of cytomegalovirus exposure and HLA in healthy donors. Generated by immunoSEQ multiplex PCR, the TCRdb table keeps only in-frame clones and is missing some. The table shows some 130,000 clones, with approximately 84% occurring only once. Sequenced material: PBMCs. All receptors derive from a woman between 40 and 50 years old in good health and CMV-seronegative. Both conserved end residues are part of each CDR3. Each record gives: V gene, clone size, D gene, J gene, CDR3 DNA, CDR3 protein. D genes are given only for firm matches. Not every row has a clone size; where given, it reads once, few, many or a size class.

V: TRBV6-1
size: NA
D: NA
J: TRBJ2-3
DNA: TGTGCCAGCAGTGAAGGGCCCGATTACACAGATACGCAGTATTTT
CDR3: CASSEGPDYTDTQYF

V: TRBV18
size: NA
D: TRBD1
J: TRBJ1-5
DNA: TGTGCCAGCTCACCGGATTTAGGACAGGGGGGAAATCAGCCCCAGCATTTT
CDR3: CASSPDLGQGGNQPQHF

V: TRBV11-2
size: few
D: NA
J: TRBJ2-7
DNA: TGTGCCAGCAGCTCCCGGACAGTACCCTACGAGCAGTACTTC
CDR3: CASSSRTVPYEQYF

V: TRBV19
size: NA
D: TRBD1
J: TRBJ1-4
DNA: TGTGCCAGTAGTGCCGAGGACAGGGATGAAAAACTGTTTTTT
CDR3: CASSAEDRDEKLFF

V: TRBV11-2
size: NA
D: NA
J: TRBJ2-1
DNA: TGTGCCAGCAGCTTAGAGTACGAGATGAATGAGCAGTTCTTC
CDR3: CASSLEYEMNEQFF

V: TRBV6-1
size: once
D: NA
J: TRBJ1-4
DNA: TGTGCCAGCAAACGACAGGCCGCAACTAATGAAAAACTGTTTTTT
CDR3: CASKRQAATNEKLFF

V: TRBV19
size: NA
D: NA
J: TRBJ1-5
DNA: TGTGCCAGTAGTAAACAGGGAAGGGATCAGCCCCAGCATTTT
CDR3: CASSKQGRDQPQHF

V: TRBV27
size: NA
D: TRBD2
J: TRBJ2-2
DNA: TGTGCCAGCAGTTTCGCGGGAGCCACCGGGGAGCTGTTTTTT
CDR3: CASSFAGATGELFF

V: TRBV4-1
size: NA
D: NA
J: TRBJ2-7
DNA: TGCGCCAGCAGCCAAGACTCTTACGGCCAAAGGAGCTCCTACGAGCAGTACTTC
CDR3: CASSQDSYGQRSSYEQYF

V: TRBV7-9
size: NA
D: NA
J: TRBJ2-7
DNA: TGTGCCAGCAGCTTAGGGCCAGAGGGAGTCGAGCAGTACTTC
CDR3: CASSLGPEGVEQYF

V: TRBV5-1
size: NA
D: TRBD1
J: TRBJ1-3
DNA: TGCGCCAGCAGCAGAGATACAGGGGTCTCTGGAAACACCATATATTTT
CDR3: CASSRDTGVSGNTIYF

V: TRBV2
size: NA
D: TRBD2
J: TRBJ2-1
DNA: TGTGCCACCCTGGGGAAGCGGGAGGGCAATGAGCAGTTCTTC
CDR3: CATLGKREGNEQFF

V: TRBV2
size: NA
D: TRBD2
J: TRBJ2-1
DNA: TGTGCCAGCAGGGGACTAGAGGATATACTCAATGAGCAGTTCTTC
CDR3: CASRGLEDILNEQFF

V: TRBV7-9
size: NA
D: TRBD2
J: TRBJ2-1
DNA: TGTGCCAGCAGCCCCATCTTGAGCGGGAGCCGGAATGAGCAGTTCTTC
CDR3: CASSPILSGSRNEQFF

V: TRBV6-6
size: NA
D: NA
J: TRBJ1-3
DNA: TGTGCCAGCAACCTACAGGGTGGCGGAAACACCATATATTTT
CDR3: CASNLQGGGNTIYF

V: TRBV18
size: once
D: TRBD2
J: TRBJ2-5
DNA: TGTGCCAGCTCACCAATCAGGGCGAGCGGGGGCCAAGAGACCCAGTACTTC
CDR3: CASSPIRASGGQETQYF

V: TRBV28
size: few
D: TRBD2
J: TRBJ2-1
DNA: TGTGCCAGCAGTTTGGGTAGGGCGGGAGGTATCCATGAGCAGTTCTTC
CDR3: CASSLGRAGGIHEQFF

V: TRBV7-9
size: NA
D: NA
J: TRBJ1-1
DNA: TGTGCCAGCAGTCCCTCATCCCGGGGAGCAGCTTTCTTT
CDR3: CASSPSSRGAAFF

V: TRBV27
size: NA
D: TRBD2
J: TRBJ2-7
DNA: TGTGCCAGCAGTTTATCGGGGGGACTAGCGTCCGAGCAGTACTTC
CDR3: CASSLSGGLASEQYF

V: TRBV13
size: NA
D: TRBD2
J: TRBJ2-7
DNA: TGTGCCAGCAGCTCAGGACTAGCGGGGGCTTACGAGCAGTACTTC
CDR3: CASSSGLAGAYEQYF

V: TRBV30
size: few
D: TRBD1
J: TRBJ2-1
DNA: TGTGCCTGGCAGCCTGGGGGACAGGGAACCAATGAGCAGTTCTTC
CDR3: CAWQPGGQGTNEQFF

V: TRBV21-1
size: NA
D: NA
J: TRBJ2-3
DNA: TGTGCCAGCAGACCCCCGGACAGGGCCCACACAGATACGCAGTATTTT
CDR3: CASRPPDRAHTDTQYF

V: TRBV7-3
size: NA
D: TRBD2
J: TRBJ2-7
DNA: TGTGCCAGCAGCTTAAATCCGGGACTAGCGTCCGAGCAGTACTTC
CDR3: CASSLNPGLASEQYF

V: TRBV4-1
size: NA
D: NA
J: TRBJ1-1
DNA: TGCGCCAGCAGCCCCGACCGGGGGGGCGAGAGGGAAGCTTTCTTT
CDR3: CASSPDRGGEREAFF

V: TRBV7-3
size: NA
D: NA
J: TRBJ2-1
DNA: TGTGCCAGCAGCACGGAGGGCAATGAGCAGTTCTTC
CDR3: CASSTEGNEQFF

V: TRBV2
size: NA
D: TRBD2
J: TRBJ2-3
DNA: TGTGCCAGCAGTCTTAGCGGGAATGCAGATACGCAGTATTTT
CDR3: CASSLSGNADTQYF

V: TRBV11-2
size: NA
D: TRBD2
J: TRBJ2-2
DNA: TGTGCCAGCAGCTACACGACTAGCGGGACCGGGGAGCTGTTTTTT
CDR3: CASSYTTSGTGELFF

V: TRBV5-1
size: NA
D: NA
J: TRBJ2-7
DNA: TGCGCCAGCAGCCCCAGGACAGACCCCTACGAGCAGTACTTC
CDR3: CASSPRTDPYEQYF

V: TRBV28
size: NA
D: TRBD2
J: TRBJ2-5
DNA: TGTGCCAGCAGCTCTCCCCAAGGACTAGCGGGAGGGCGTGAGACCCAGTACTTC
CDR3: CASSSPQGLAGGRETQYF

V: TRBV29-1
size: NA
D: NA
J: TRBJ1-1
DNA: TGCAGCGGACAACAGGGTTCCACTGAAGCTTTCTTT
CDR3: CSGQQGSTEAFF

V: TRBV10-2
size: NA
D: TRBD1
J: TRBJ1-2
DNA: TGCGCCAGCAGTGAGGACAGGGGCTTGGGCTACACCTTC
CDR3: CASSEDRGLGYTF

V: TRBV7-9
size: NA
D: NA
J: TRBJ1-1
DNA: TGTGCCAGCAGCTCCCAGGGTGAAGCTGAAGCTTTCTTT
CDR3: CASSSQGEAEAFF

V: TRBV13
size: NA
D: TRBD1
J: TRBJ1-6
DNA: TGTGCCAGCAGTTTACAGGGGGCCAAAACACCCCTCCACTTT
CDR3: CASSLQGAKTPLHF

V: TRBV9
size: NA
D: NA
J: TRBJ2-3
DNA: TGTGCCAGCAGCGTATATACGGTCACAGATACGCAGTATTTT
CDR3: CASSVYTVTDTQYF

V: TRBV6-5
size: NA
D: NA
J: TRBJ1-3
DNA: TGTGCCAGCAGTTACTCGGGCAGGGGCGCTGGAAACACCATATATTTT
CDR3: CASSYSGRGAGNTIYF

V: TRBV6-5
size: once
D: NA
J: TRBJ1-5
DNA: TGTGCCAGCAGAACCAAAGAGTATAGCAATCAGCCCCAGCATTTT
CDR3: CASRTKEYSNQPQHF

V: TRBV2
size: NA
D: NA
J: TRBJ1-5
DNA: TGTGCCAGCAGTGAAGAGAAGGGCGGGATAGCCCAGCATTTT
CDR3: CASSEEKGGIAQHF

V: TRBV28
size: NA
D: NA
J: TRBJ2-6
DNA: TGTGCCATCCGCTCTGGGGCCAACGGCCTGACTTTC
CDR3: CAIRSGANGLTF

V: TRBV19
size: NA
D: TRBD1
J: TRBJ1-3
DNA: TGTGCCAGTAGTATCGCTGGGACAGGCTCTGGAAACACCATATATTTT
CDR3: CASSIAGTGSGNTIYF

V: TRBV28
size: NA
D: TRBD1
J: TRBJ1-2
DNA: TGTGCCAGCAGTCCCCTTCGGGACAGGGTTAACTATGGCTACACCTTC
CDR3: CASSPLRDRVNYGYTF

V: TRBV5-8
size: NA
D: NA
J: TRBJ2-1
DNA: TGTGCCAGCAGCTGGGGGCCCCGGCGGGAGCAGTTCTTC
CDR3: CASSWGPRREQFF

V: TRBV10-3
size: few
D: NA
J: TRBJ2-2
DNA: TGTGCCATCAGGGGCCAGCTCTCGAACACCGGGGAGCTGTTTTTT
CDR3: CAIRGQLSNTGELFF

V: TRBV30
size: NA
D: NA
J: TRBJ1-5
DNA: TGTGCCTGGAGTGGGCAAGGGGCTCGCAGACAGCCCCAGCATTTT
CDR3: CAWSGQGARRQPQHF

V: TRBV7-3
size: NA
D: TRBD2
J: TRBJ2-3
DNA: TGTGCCAGCAGCTTAACCCCCCGACTAGCGGGGCGCACAGATACGCAGTATTTT
CDR3: CASSLTPRLAGRTDTQYF

V: TRBV2
size: NA
D: NA
J: TRBJ1-2
DNA: TGTGCCAGCAGGCCCGCACAGGGCGACGGCTATGGCTACACCTTC
CDR3: CASRPAQGDGYGYTF

V: TRBV28
size: NA
D: TRBD1
J: TRBJ1-1
DNA: TGTGCCAGCAGTTTTCCCGGACAGGGTCGAGCTTTCTTT
CDR3: CASSFPGQGRAFF

V: TRBV6-1
size: NA
D: NA
J: TRBJ1-1
DNA: TGTGCCAGCAGTGTCGAGGGCGGCACTGAAGCTTTCTTT
CDR3: CASSVEGGTEAFF